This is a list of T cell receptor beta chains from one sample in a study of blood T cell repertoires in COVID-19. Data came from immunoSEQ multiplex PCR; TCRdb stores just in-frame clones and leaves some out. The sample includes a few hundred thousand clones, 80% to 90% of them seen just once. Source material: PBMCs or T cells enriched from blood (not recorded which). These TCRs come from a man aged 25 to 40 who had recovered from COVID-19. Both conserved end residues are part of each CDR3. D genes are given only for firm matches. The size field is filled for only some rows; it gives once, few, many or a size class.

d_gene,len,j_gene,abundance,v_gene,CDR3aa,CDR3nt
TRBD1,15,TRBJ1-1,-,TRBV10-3,CAISEQGALNTEAFF,TGTGCCATCAGTGAACAGGGGGCTTTGAACACTGAAGCTTTCTTT
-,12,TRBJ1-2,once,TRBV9,CASSEGDYGYTF,TGTGCCAGCAGCGAAGGGGACTATGGCTACACCTTC
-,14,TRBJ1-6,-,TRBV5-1,CASSPGQENSPLHF,TGCGCCAGCAGCCCCGGCCAGGAAAATTCACCCCTCCACTTT
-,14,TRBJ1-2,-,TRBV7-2,CASSPQGTNYGYTF,TGTGCCAGCAGTCCTCAGGGCACTAACTATGGCTACACCTTC
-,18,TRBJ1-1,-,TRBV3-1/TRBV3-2,CASSPLGVSVQGNTEAFF,TGTGCCAGCAGCCCCCTTGGGGTAAGCGTCCAGGGGAACACTGAAGCTTTCTTT
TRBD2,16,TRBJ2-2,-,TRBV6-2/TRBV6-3,CASSQSGVSAAGELFF,TGTGCCAGCAGTCAAAGCGGGGTGTCCGCAGCCGGGGAGCTGTTTTTT
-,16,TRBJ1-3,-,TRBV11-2,CASSLESAGSGNTIYF,TGTGCCAGCAGCTTAGAATCAGCAGGGTCTGGAAACACCATATATTTT
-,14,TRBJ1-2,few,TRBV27,CASSLNGHFYGYTF,TGTGCCAGCAGTTTAAATGGACATTTCTATGGCTACACCTTC
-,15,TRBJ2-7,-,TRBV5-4,CASSLDGGSTYEQYF,TGTGCCAGCAGCTTAGATGGGGGCTCCACCTACGAGCAGTACTTC
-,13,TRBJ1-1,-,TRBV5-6,CASSLDKYTEAFF,TGTGCCAGCAGCTTGGACAAGTATACTGAAGCTTTCTTT
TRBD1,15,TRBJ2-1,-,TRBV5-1,CASSFQQGAGNEQFF,TGCGCCAGCAGCTTCCAGCAGGGGGCAGGGAATGAGCAGTTCTTC
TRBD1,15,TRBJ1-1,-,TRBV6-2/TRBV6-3,CASSYPRTGWTEAFF,TGTGCCAGCAGTTACCCTCGGACAGGGTGGACTGAAGCTTTCTTT
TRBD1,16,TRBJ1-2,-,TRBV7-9,CASSALGQGALIGYTF,TGTGCCAGCAGCGCCCTGGGACAGGGGGCGCTCATTGGCTACACCTTC
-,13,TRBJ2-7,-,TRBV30,CAWSRGATYEQYF,TGTGCCTGGAGTCGGGGGGCGACCTACGAGCAGTACTTC
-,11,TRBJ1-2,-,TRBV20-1,CSARPGNGYTF,TGCAGTGCTAGACCAGGGAACGGCTACACCTTC
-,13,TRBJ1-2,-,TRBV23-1,CASSPQPGDGYTF,TGCGCCAGCAGTCCACAACCCGGGGATGGCTACACCTTC
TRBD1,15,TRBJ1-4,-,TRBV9,CASSEGGTGSEKLFF,TGTGCCAGCAGCGAAGGGGGGACAGGGAGCGAAAAACTGTTTTTT
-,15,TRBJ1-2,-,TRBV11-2,CASSSGQFSSDGYTF,TGTGCCAGCAGCTCTGGACAATTCTCAAGCGATGGCTACACCTTC
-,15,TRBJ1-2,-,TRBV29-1,CSVDTDGTSSGGYTF,TGCAGCGTTGATACAGACGGGACATCATCGGGGGGCTACACCTTC
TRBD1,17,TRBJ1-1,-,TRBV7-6,CASSLDPRTGVNTEAFF,TGTGCCAGCAGTCTCGATCCCCGGACAGGGGTGAACACTGAAGCTTTCTTT
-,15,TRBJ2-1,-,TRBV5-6,CASSLGRLRDRGQFF,TGTGCCAGCAGCCTAGGCAGATTGAGGGATCGAGGGCAGTTCTTC
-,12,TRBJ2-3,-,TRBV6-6,CASSYLVDTQYF,TGTGCCAGCAGTTACCTCGTGGATACGCAGTATTTT
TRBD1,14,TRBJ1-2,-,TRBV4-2,CASSPRDRGRGYTF,TGTGCCAGCAGCCCGAGAGACAGGGGACGGGGCTACACCTTC
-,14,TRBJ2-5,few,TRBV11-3,CASSITGSGETQYF,TGTGCCAGCAGCATCACAGGGTCTGGGGAGACCCAGTACTTC